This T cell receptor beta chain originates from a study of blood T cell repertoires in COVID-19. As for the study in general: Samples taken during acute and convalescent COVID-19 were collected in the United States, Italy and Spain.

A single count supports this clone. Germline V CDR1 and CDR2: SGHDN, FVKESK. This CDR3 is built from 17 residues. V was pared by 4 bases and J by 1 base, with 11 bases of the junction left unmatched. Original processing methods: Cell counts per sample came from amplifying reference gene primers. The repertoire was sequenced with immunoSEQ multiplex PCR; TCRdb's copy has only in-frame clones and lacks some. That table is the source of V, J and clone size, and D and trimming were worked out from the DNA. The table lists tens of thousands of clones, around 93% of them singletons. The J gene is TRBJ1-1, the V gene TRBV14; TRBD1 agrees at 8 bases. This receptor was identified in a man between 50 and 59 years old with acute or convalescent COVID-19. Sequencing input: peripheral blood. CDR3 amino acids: CASSPNPGQAGNTEAFF. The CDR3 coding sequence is TGTGCCAGCAGCCCCAACCCGGGACAGGCAGGGAACACTGAAGCTTTCTTT.